Listed below are T cell receptor beta chains from one sample, sequenced in a study of CD8+ T cells in alopecia areata. Using immunoSEQ multiplex PCR, the repertoire was profiled, and TCRdb retains in-frame clones only, with some absent. This sample has approximately 30,000 clones, with approximately 60% found just once. The material sequenced was NKG2D-high CD8+ T cells sorted from blood. Source of these receptors: a human donor with alopecia areata. CDR3s include the opening cysteine and the closing phenylalanine or tryptophan. A D gene is named only where the DNA matches it firmly. The listing skips clone size in some rows; elsewhere it reads once, few, many or a size class.

few | TRBJ1-1 | - | TRBV29-1 | CSVWTAKNTEAFF | TGCAGCGTCTGGACAGCAAAGAACACTGAAGCTTTCTTT
- | TRBJ2-7 | - | TRBV7-9 | CASSLSHEQYF | TGTGCCAGCAGCTTATCCCACGAGCAGTACTTC
- | TRBJ2-5 | - | TRBV4-1 | CASSQGSAPQETQYF | TGCGCCAGCAGCCAAGGGTCCGCCCCCCAAGAGACCCAGTACTTC
- | TRBJ2-3 | - | TRBV7-6 | CASSLAGTQTDTQYF | TGTGCCAGCAGCTTAGCCGGGACGCAAACAGATACGCAGTATTTT
once | TRBJ1-1 | TRBD1 | TRBV5-6 | CASSFIIDRGTEAFF | TGTGCCAGCAGCTTCATAATCGACAGGGGCACTGAAGCTTTCTTT
- | TRBJ2-7 | - | TRBV30 | CAWSVSRSEQYF | TGTGCCTGGAGTGTATCTCGTTCCGAGCAGTACTTC
few | TRBJ2-7 | - | TRBV7-9 | CASSVDSGLIRGYEQYF | TGTGCCAGCAGCGTGGACAGCGGCCTAATCCGGGGCTACGAGCAGTACTTC
- | TRBJ1-5 | - | TRBV23-1 | CASSQSVAVYSNQPQHF | TGCGCCAGCAGTCAATCGGTGGCAGTTTATAGCAATCAGCCCCAGCATTTT
once | TRBJ2-7 | TRBD2 | TRBV27 | CASGLAGGYEQYF | TGTGCCAGCGGACTAGCGGGAGGTTACGAGCAGTACTTC
- | TRBJ2-3 | - | TRBV7-9 | CASSSGQSGLVGTDTQYF | TGTGCCAGCAGCTCGGGACAGTCAGGACTAGTGGGGACAGATACGCAGTATTTT
- | TRBJ2-7 | TRBD2 | TRBV4-1 | CASSQDDAGARYEQYF | TGCGCCAGCAGCCAAGATGATGCGGGAGCTAGGTACGAGCAGTACTTC
- | TRBJ2-1 | - | TRBV11-3 | CASSLSPNYNEQFF | TGTGCCAGCAGCTTAAGTCCAAACTACAATGAGCAGTTCTTC
- | TRBJ2-1 | - | TRBV25-1 | CASSEFGYNEQFF | TGTGCCAGCAGTGAATTTGGTTACAATGAGCAGTTCTTC
- | TRBJ2-7 | - | TRBV5-6 | CASSYRTVSYEQYF | TGTGCCAGCAGCTACCGGACAGTCTCCTACGAGCAGTACTTC
few | TRBJ2-1 | - | TRBV29-1 | CSVEDRSVDNEQFF | TGCAGCGTGGAAGACAGGAGTGTTGACAATGAGCAGTTCTTC
once | TRBJ2-7 | TRBD2 | TRBV5-4 | CASSFLAGGYEQYF | TGTGCCAGCAGCTTCCTAGCGGGGGGCTACGAGCAGTACTTC
- | TRBJ2-5 | - | TRBV14 | CASSHGLETQYF | TGTGCCAGCAGCCATGGGCTAGAGACCCAGTACTTC
few | TRBJ2-2 | TRBD2 | TRBV30 | CAWSVHGRDTGELFF | TGTGCCTGGAGTGTACACGGGAGGGACACCGGGGAGCTGTTTTTT
- | TRBJ2-1 | TRBD1 | TRBV5-6 | CASSLGDRAVNEQFF | TGTGCCAGCAGCTTGGGGGACAGGGCCGTCAATGAGCAGTTCTTC
- | TRBJ1-2 | TRBD1 | TRBV7-3 | CASSLMAGGFYGYTF | TGTGCCAGCAGCTTAATGGCAGGGGGCTTCTATGGCTACACCTTC
few | TRBJ2-3 | - | TRBV28 | CASNPRWGQSTDTQYF | TGTGCCAGCAACCCCCGATGGGGGCAGAGCACAGATACGCAGTATTTT
- | TRBJ2-1 | TRBD1 | TRBV7-6 | CASSAHPGQGYNEQFF | TGTGCCAGCAGCGCCCATCCGGGACAGGGGTACAATGAGCAGTTCTTC
once | TRBJ2-1 | - | TRBV19 | CASSDGTGSYNEQFF | TGTGCCAGTAGTGACGGTACGGGCTCCTACAATGAGCAGTTCTTC
- | TRBJ2-2 | TRBD2 | TRBV14 | CASSLGLAGNTGELFF | TGTGCCAGCAGCCTAGGACTAGCGGGAAACACCGGGGAGCTGTTTTTT
few | TRBJ2-5 | - | TRBV7-9 | CASSSPGPQETQYF | TGTGCCAGCAGCTCCCCTGGGCCCCAAGAGACCCAGTACTTC
- | TRBJ2-7 | TRBD1 | TRBV29-1 | CSVQTGKSYEQYF | TGCAGCGTCCAGACAGGGAAGTCCTACGAGCAGTACTTC
- | TRBJ2-1 | TRBD2 | TRBV27 | CASSGGLAGGNEQFF | TGTGCCAGCAGTGGGGGACTAGCGGGGGGAAATGAGCAGTTCTTC
- | TRBJ2-7 | TRBD2 | TRBV9 | CASSAGTSGLSSYEQYF | TGTGCCAGCAGCGCCGGGACTAGCGGTTTGAGCTCCTACGAGCAGTACTTC
- | TRBJ2-7 | TRBD2 | TRBV27 | CASSWTSGIGGYEQYF | TGTGCCAGCAGTTGGACTAGCGGGATAGGAGGCTACGAGCAGTACTTC
- | TRBJ2-1 | TRBD2 | TRBV11-2 | CASSSSGGADEQFF | TGTGCCAGCAGCTCAAGCGGGGGGGCTGATGAGCAGTTCTTC
medium-sized | TRBJ2-1 | - | TRBV28 | CASKGGDFAHNEQFF | TGTGCCAGCAAAGGCGGTGACTTTGCTCATAATGAGCAGTTCTTC
- | TRBJ2-7 | TRBD2 | TRBV6-5 | CASSFASGNTEQYF | TGTGCCAGCAGTTTCGCTAGCGGGAATACCGAGCAGTACTTC
few | TRBJ1-1 | - | TRBV7-9 | CASSLPGGPNTEAFF | TGTGCCAGCAGCTTACCTGGGGGGCCGAACACTGAAGCTTTCTTT
- | TRBJ1-1 | - | TRBV27 | CASSQGGGNTEAFF | TGTGCCAGCAGTCAGGGAGGCGGGAACACTGAAGCTTTCTTT
- | TRBJ2-7 | - | TRBV29-1 | CSVGAGDSYEQYF | TGCAGCGTTGGGGCAGGGGACTCCTACGAGCAGTACTTC
few | TRBJ2-4 | TRBD1 | TRBV29-1 | CSVVTGEFKNIQYF | TGCAGCGTTGTTACAGGGGAATTCAAAAACATTCAGTACTTC
- | TRBJ2-7 | - | TRBV5-6 | CASSLDLYNYEQYF | TGTGCCAGCAGCTTGGACCTCTACAACTACGAGCAGTACTTC
- | TRBJ1-5 | TRBD1 | TRBV19 | CASKETGGNQPQHF | TGTGCCAGTAAAGAGACAGGGGGCAATCAGCCCCAGCATTTT